Listed here is a single T cell receptor beta chain. The antigen remains undetermined. This specimen comes from a study of blood T cells in healthy people across ages. Overall study results and limits: Greater diversity and more naive CD4+ cells were seen in long-lived donors than in aged donors.

A second PCR, run for 7 to 11 cycles, used a sample-barcoded 5' primer plus a J-beta primer mix. One entry per CDR3 protein, called by TCRdb with MiXCR from the 5' RACE reads. Of about 970,000 distinct CDR3 sequences in the sample, roughly half were seen once. CDR1 and CDR2 from the germline V gene are DFQATT and SNEGSKA (reference sequence). V shed 6 bases and J 6 bases; nucleotides not matched to a gene: 18. CDR3 length: 16 amino acids. The origin of this receptor is a woman aged 55-69 years in good health. The specimen was blood. The chain has TRBV20-1 and TRBJ1-2; TRBD1 matches 8 bases. In DNA form, the CDR3 reads TGCAGTGCCCCTCACCCTTATGGGGACAGGTATAATGGCTACACCTTC. Its translation: CSAPHPYGDRYNGYTF.